The 20 T cell receptor beta chains below all came from one sample that was sequenced in a study of blood T cell repertoires in COVID-19. Generated by immunoSEQ multiplex PCR, the TCRdb table keeps only in-frame clones and is missing some. The sample has around 390,000 clones, around nine tenths seen once. Sequencing was carried out using PBMCs or T cells enriched from blood (not recorded which). These receptors originate from a woman aged 45-65 years who had recovered from COVID-19.

The chain has TRBV9 and TRBJ1-2; 9 nucleotides align to TRBD1. Germline CDR1 is SGDLS and CDR2 is YYNGEE. This CDR3 is 16 amino acids long. The J segment lost 7 bases and the V segment lost 1 base, leaving 11 bases of the junction unmatched. CDR3 nucleotide sequence: TGTGCCAGCAGCGTAAGCAGTACAGGGGGCGCCTCTGGCTACACCTTC. Translating gives CASSVSSTGGASGYTF. Drawing the rest from reference TRBV9 and TRBJ1-2, the complete variable domain is DSGVTQTPKHLITATGQRVTLRCSPRSGDLSVYWYQQSLDQGLQFLIQYYNGEERAKGNILERFSAQQFPDLHSELNLSSLELGDSALYFCASSVSSTGGASGYTFGSGTRLTVV.

The chain links TRBV4-1 to TRBJ1-6; 7 bases align to TRBD1. The CDR3 length is 17 residues. V shed 8 bases and J 7 bases; nucleotides not matched to a gene: 17. Germline CDR1 and CDR2: MGHRA and YSYEKL. The DNA of the CDR3 is TGCGCCAGCCGGTCCAGACAGGGCCTAAATTTAAATTCACCCCTCCACTTT. Residues: CASRSRQGLNLNSPLHF.

The V and J genes are TRBV27 and TRBJ1-5, with 7 nucleotides matching TRBD1. The CDR3 runs 13 residues. With V trimmed by 8 bases and J by 4 bases, 5 bases remained unmatched. CDR1 is MNHEY, CDR2 SMNVEV, per germline (reference sequence). CDR3 protein: CASGDRENQPQHF. DNA of the CDR3: TGTGCCAGCGGAGACAGGGAAAATCAGCCCCAGCATTTT.

The chain has TRBV27 and TRBJ1-2, with D hard to call. The germline V gene has CDR1 MNHEY and CDR2 SMNVEV (reference sequence). CDR3 size: 12 residues. Trimming pared 8 bases from V and 2 bases from J, leaving 9 bases between. This CDR3 reads CASWRENYGYTF. CDR3 nucleotide sequence: TGTGCCAGCTGGCGGGAGAACTATGGCTACACCTTC.

The chain couples TRBV29-1 to TRBJ1-1, with 8 bases identical to TRBD1. Trimming removed 8 bases from V and 1 base from J; junction bases left unmatched: 3. The CDR3 loop spans 12 amino acids. Germline values: CDR1 SQVTM, CDR2 ANQGSEA. CDR3 sequence reads: CSFGQGNTEAFF. The CDR3 DNA reads TGCAGCTTTGGACAGGGGAACACTGAAGCTTTCTTT.

V usage is TRBV5-1 and J usage is TRBJ2-7; a weak D match, TRBD1 (5 bases). V was shortened by 4 bases and J by 0 bases, with 14 bases between the two germline ends. CDR3 length equals 15 residues. Germline loops: CDR1 SGHRS, CDR2 YFSETQ. The CDR3 DNA reads as TGCGCCAGCAGCAATAAGGACACCTACTCCTACGAGCAGTACTTC. Its translation is CASSNKDTYSYEQYF.

The rearrangement links TRBV7-3 to TRBJ2-1, with D perhaps matching TRBD2 (6 bases). The CDR3 covers 16 residues. From germline, CDR1 is SGHTA and CDR2 FQGTGA. Between the trimmed V and J ends, which lost 7 bases and 2 bases, there was a span of 18 bases. The CDR3 region is CASTRVGGVPYNEQFF. The CDR3 bases are TGTGCCAGCACCCGAGTGGGAGGAGTCCCCTACAATGAGCAGTTCTTC.

The chain couples TRBV19 to TRBJ1-1; 7 bases are a match to TRBD1. The ends lost 5 bases at V and 5 bases at J; junction bases unmatched: 8. The CDR3 contains 14 residues. The germline V gene encodes CDR1 LNHDA and CDR2 SQIVND (reference sequence). This CDR3 is CASSSQTGETEAFF. The CDR3 DNA sequence: TGTGCCAGTAGTTCGCAAACAGGGGAAACTGAAGCTTTCTTT. Together with reference TRBV19 and TRBJ1-1, the CDR3 gives the full variable domain: DGGITQSPKYLFRKEGQNVTLSCEQNLNHDAMYWYRQDPGQGLRLIYYSQIVNDFQKGDIAEGYSVSREKKESFPLTVTSAQKNPTAFYLCASSSQTGETEAFFGQGTRLTVV.

This chain uses TRBV4-3 with TRBJ1-6; weak D call: TRBD1 (6 bases). Germline-derived CDR1 and CDR2 are LGHNA and YSLEER. The CDR3 loop spans 16 amino acids. The V end was cut by 0 bases, the J end by 7 bases, with 13 bases between. Here the CDR3 reads CASSQDDTGYNSPLHF. The CDR3 DNA follows: TGCGCCAGCAGCCAAGACGATACAGGGTACAATTCACCCCTCCACTTT.

The rearrangement links TRBV10-3 to TRBJ2-2, with 8 bases lining up with TRBD1. Germline V gene data show CDR1 as ENHRY and CDR2 as SYGVKD. The trim removed 6 bases at V and 1 base at J, leaving 10 bases unmatched. This CDR3 spans 17 amino acids. The CDR3 sequence: CAIRGDRQQENTGELFF. In nucleotides, the CDR3 is TGTGCCATCAGGGGGGACAGGCAGCAAGAGAACACCGGGGAGCTGTTTTTT.

J is TRBJ1-2 and V is TRBV10-3, with TRBD1 matching 7 bases. The V and J ends lost 8 bases and 3 bases, in that order; junction bases with no gene match: 9. Per the germline V gene, CDR1 is ENHRY and CDR2 is SYGVKD. The CDR3 consists of 14 residues. The chain's CDR3 is CAIAHGTVDYGYTF. For the CDR3, the DNA is TGTGCCATCGCCCACGGGACAGTAGACTATGGCTACACCTTC.

This clone was seen just once. CDR3 bases: TGTGCTAGTGGTTTGGTAATTGTAGGGGACAGCACCGGGGAGCTGTTTTTT. Translation gives CASGLVIVGDSTGELFF. The rearrangement links TRBV12-5 to TRBJ2-2; 7 nucleotides agree with TRBD1. The CDR3 consists of 17 residues. Germline values: CDR1 LGHNT, CDR2 FRNRAP. The junction had 8 bases not matched to a gene; V was cut back by 0 bases and J by 4 bases.

This clone was picked up a small number of times. The chain uses TRBV3-1 (or the pseudogene TRBV3-2) and TRBJ1-2; 7 positions match TRBD1. The CDR3 length is 15 residues. CDR1 LGHDT and CDR2 YNNKEL come from the germline V gene (reference sequence). The ends lost 1 base at V and 4 bases at J; junction bases unmatched: 6. The CDR3 protein is CASSQAGGKVYGYTF. The CDR3 DNA reads as TGTGCCAGCAGCCAAGCAGGGGGTAAGGTCTATGGCTACACCTTC.

The genes are TRBV21-1 and TRBJ1-2; TRBD1, the table's D call, lacks a check against the DNA. TRBV21-1 is marked as a pseudogene. The CDR3 runs 19 residues. This chain's CDR3 is CASRTTKDVGTDFNYGYTF. The CDR3 DNA sequence: TGTGCCAGTAGGACTACGAAAGATGTCGGGACAGATTTTAACTATGGCTACACCTTC.

The chain joins TRBV3-1 (or the pseudogene TRBV3-2) to TRBJ1-2; D is possibly TRBD1 (6 bases). CDR3 length equals 14 residues. The ends were cut back, 2 bases at V and 4 bases at J, with 11 bases in the middle. CDR1 and CDR2 (germline): LGHDT, YNNKEL (reference sequence). The CDR3 bases are TGTGCCAGCAGCCAAAGAGGACAGATCTATGGCTACACCTTC. This encodes CASSQRGQIYGYTF.

About this clone: Within the sample, other DNA sequences also encode this same CDR3. Here the CDR3 reads CASGLKGGNTIYF. The CDR3 nucleotides read TGTGCTAGTGGTTTGAAGGGGGGAAACACCATATATTTT. The chain carries TRBV12-5 and TRBJ1-3, with TRBD1 as a possible D gene (5 bases). In germline, CDR1 is LGHNT, CDR2 FRNRAP. V was clipped by 2 bases and J by 4 bases, with 6 bases between them. This CDR3 region has 13 residues.

V and J are TRBV2 and TRBJ2-7; D is possibly TRBD2 (7 bases). Per germline, CDR1 SNHLY and CDR2 FYNNEI. V was clipped by 7 bases and J by 7 bases, with 29 bases between them. There are 17 residues in the CDR3. The CDR3 nucleotides are TGTGCCAGCATCTCCGCTGGGGCTCCCGGGGGGCGTAGAGAGCAGTACTTC. It specifies CASISAGAPGGRREQYF.

The chain links TRBV19 to TRBJ1-2, with D uncertain. Germline V gene sequence: CDR1 LNHDA, CDR2 SQIVND (reference sequence). Trimming took off 11 bases at V and 8 bases at J, with 18 bases between the two ends. The CDR3 runs to 12 residues. The CDR3 sequence: CAGWRATDGYTF. The CDR3 DNA reads TGTGCCGGGTGGCGGGCGACGGACGGCTACACCTTC.

This chain's CDR3 is CASSQARGRENTIYF. CDR3 bases: TGTGCCAGCAGCCAAGCCAGGGGGCGGGAAAACACCATATATTTT. The chain has TRBV4-2 and TRBJ1-3; 8 bases map to TRBD1. The germline gives CDR1 LGHNA, CDR2 YNFKEQ. CDR3 length: 15 amino acids. V shed 1 base and J 6 bases; nucleotides not matched to a gene: 5.

The V call is TRBV7-2, the J call TRBJ2-7; 11 positions match TRBD1. This CDR3 is built from 15 residues. The J segment lost 3 bases and the V segment lost 5 bases, leaving 6 bases of the junction unmatched. The germline CDR1 and CDR2 sequences are SGHTA and FQGNSA. The CDR3 bases are TGTGCCAGCAGCCTCCACGGGACAGGGGGCTACGAGCAGTACTTC. Its protein product is CASSLHGTGGYEQYF.